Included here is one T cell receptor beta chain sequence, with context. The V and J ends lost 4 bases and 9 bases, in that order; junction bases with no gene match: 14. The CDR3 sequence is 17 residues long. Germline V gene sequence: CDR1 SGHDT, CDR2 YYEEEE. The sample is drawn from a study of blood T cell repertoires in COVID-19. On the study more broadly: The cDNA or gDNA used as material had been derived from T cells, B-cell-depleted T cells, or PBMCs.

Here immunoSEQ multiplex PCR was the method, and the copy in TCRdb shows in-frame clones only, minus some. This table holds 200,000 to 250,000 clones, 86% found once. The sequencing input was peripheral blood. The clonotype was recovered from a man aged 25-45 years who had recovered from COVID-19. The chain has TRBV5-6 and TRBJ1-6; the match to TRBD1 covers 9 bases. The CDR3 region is CASSTRQGGIFFSPLHF. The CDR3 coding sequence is TGTGCCAGCAGCACTAGACAGGGGGGAATATTTTTTTCACCCCTCCACTTT. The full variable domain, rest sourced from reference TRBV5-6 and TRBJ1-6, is DAGVTQSPTHLIKTRGQQVTLRCSPKSGHDTVSWYQQALGQGPQFIFQYYEEEERQRGNFPDRFSGHQFPNYSSELNVNALLLGDSALYLCASSTRQGGIFFSPLHFGNGTRLTVT.